The text below deals with one T cell receptor beta chain. The second PCR ran about 6 to 12 cycles with a sample-barcoded 5' primer and J-beta primers. TCRdb reanalysed the 5' RACE reads using MiXCR and keeps one entry per CDR3 protein. Among 1.8 million or so distinct CDR3 sequences listed, approximately 39% were seen once. The source of the sample is a study of blood T cells in healthy people across ages. J was trimmed by 9 bases and V by 2 bases; bases with no gene match: 12. The CDR3 extends over 17 amino acids. From germline, CDR1 is MGHRA and CDR2 YSYEKL. The sequenced material came from blood. The TCR originated in a human donor in good health. This chain links TRBV4-1 with TRBJ2-1, with 11 bases that match TRBD2. This CDR3 is CASSQNSGGAIYGEQFF. The CDR3 DNA reads TGCGCCAGCAGCCAAAATAGCGGGGGGGCGATATATGGTGAGCAGTTCTTC.